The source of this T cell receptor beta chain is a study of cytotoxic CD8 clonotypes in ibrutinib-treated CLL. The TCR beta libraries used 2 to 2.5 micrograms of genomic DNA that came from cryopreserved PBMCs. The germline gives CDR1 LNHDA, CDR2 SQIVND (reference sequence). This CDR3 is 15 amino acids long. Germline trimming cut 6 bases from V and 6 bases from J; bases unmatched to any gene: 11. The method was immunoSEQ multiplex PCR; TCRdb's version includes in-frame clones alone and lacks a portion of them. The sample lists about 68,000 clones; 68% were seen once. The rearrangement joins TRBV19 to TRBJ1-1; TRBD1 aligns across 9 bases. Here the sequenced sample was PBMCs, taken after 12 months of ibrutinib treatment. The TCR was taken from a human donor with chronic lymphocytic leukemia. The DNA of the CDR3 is TGTGCCAGTAGGCCAAACAGGGGGCGAGGGGCTGAAGCTTTCTTT. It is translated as CASRPNRGRGAEAFF. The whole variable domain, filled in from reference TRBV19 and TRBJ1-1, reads DGGITQSPKYLFRKEGQNVTLSCEQNLNHDAMYWYRQDPGQGLRLIYYSQIVNDFQKGDIAEGYSVSREKKESFPLTVTSAQKNPTAFYLCASRPNRGRGAEAFFGQGTRLTVV.